This record covers a single T cell receptor (beta chain). As yet, its antigen is unknown. These data belong to a study of response to subunit inactivated influenza vaccine. Overall study findings and caveats: The authors offered the suggestion that each seasonal influenza vaccination recruits few new T cells.

TCRdb called the RT-PCR reads again in MiXCR, with one record for every CDR3 protein. The sample carries 500,000 to 600,000 distinct CDR3 sequences, 14% recorded once. The sequence derives from a man aged 45 to 65 who received an inactivated influenza vaccine. The sample here was PBMCs from blood, taken about 11 days after vaccination.

The CDR3 spells CASSLPGAYTIYF. The CDR3 DNA reads as TGTGCCAGCAGTCTTCCGGGGGCCTACACCATATATTTT. The chain has TRBV12-3 or TRBV12-4 and TRBJ1-3; maybe TRBD1 (6 bases). Trimming took off 5 bases at V and 8 bases at J, with 13 bases between the two ends. This CDR3 contains 13 residues.